This is a list of T cell receptor beta chains from one sample in a study of CD8 T cells in Susac syndrome. TCRdb called the immunoSEQ multiplex PCR reads again in MiXCR, with one record for every CDR3 protein. The data contain 45,000 to 60,000 distinct CDR3 sequences, almost 95% of them singletons. Specimen: CD8+ T cells from PBMCs. The receptor set was obtained from a human donor in good health. The CDR3 runs from the conserved cysteine through the conserved F or W. The D gene is left open where the match is weak. Clone size is not always given. Where it is, it says once, few, many or a class for expanded clones.

j_call,clone_size,d_call,v_call,cdr3_nt,cdr3_aa
TRBJ2-6,.,.,TRBV18,TGTGCCAGCTCACCATCCAGACCCCACTCTGGGGCCAACGTCCTGACTTTC,CASSPSRPHSGANVLTF
TRBJ1-3,.,.,TRBV13,TGTGCCAGCAGCTTAAGGATCTCTGGAAACACCATATATTTT,CASSLRISGNTIYF
TRBJ2-1,.,.,TRBV27,TGTGCCAGCAGTTCCGAAGAGGGGTACAATGAGCAGTTCTTC,CASSSEEGYNEQFF
TRBJ2-7,.,TRBD1,TRBV2,TGTGCCAGCAGCGACACCCGACAGGGTTCCTACGAGCAGTACTTC,CASSDTRQGSYEQYF
TRBJ2-7,.,TRBD2,TRBV13,TGTGCCAGCAGCTTACGCCTAGCGGGATCCTACGAGCAGTACTTC,CASSLRLAGSYEQYF
TRBJ2-1,.,TRBD1,TRBV27,TGTGCCAGCAGTCGCAGGGACAGGGAAGGGGGTCGTGAGCAGTTCTTC,CASSRRDREGGREQFF
TRBJ2-7,.,TRBD2,TRBV12-3/TRBV12-4,TGTGCCAGCAGTTTATGGGAGGGCGGCTACGAGCAGTACTTC,CASSLWEGGYEQYF
TRBJ2-2,.,TRBD2,TRBV7-8,TGTGCAGACACAATGGGGAGCGGGAGAGGTACCGGGGAGCTGTTTTTT,CADTMGSGRGTGELFF
TRBJ2-2,.,.,TRBV25-1,TGTGCCAGCAGTGAATATTCAGGGGTTGACACCGGGGAGCTGTTTTTT,CASSEYSGVDTGELFF
TRBJ2-7,.,TRBD2,TRBV6-2/TRBV6-3,TGTGCCAGCAGCTCCGGACTAGCGGTTGTGGGCTACGAGCAGTACTTC,CASSSGLAVVGYEQYF
TRBJ1-2,.,TRBD1,TRBV29-1,TGCAGCGCCGGAAGGGGACAGGAAAACTATGGCTACACCTTC,CSAGRGQENYGYTF
TRBJ2-3,once,TRBD2,TRBV2,TGTGCCAGCATTGGGACTAGCGGGAGCACAGATACGCAGTATTTT,CASIGTSGSTDTQYF
TRBJ1-1,.,.,TRBV14,TGTGCCAGCAGCCCTTACGAGGGACATCCGAACACTGAAGCTTTCTTT,CASSPYEGHPNTEAFF